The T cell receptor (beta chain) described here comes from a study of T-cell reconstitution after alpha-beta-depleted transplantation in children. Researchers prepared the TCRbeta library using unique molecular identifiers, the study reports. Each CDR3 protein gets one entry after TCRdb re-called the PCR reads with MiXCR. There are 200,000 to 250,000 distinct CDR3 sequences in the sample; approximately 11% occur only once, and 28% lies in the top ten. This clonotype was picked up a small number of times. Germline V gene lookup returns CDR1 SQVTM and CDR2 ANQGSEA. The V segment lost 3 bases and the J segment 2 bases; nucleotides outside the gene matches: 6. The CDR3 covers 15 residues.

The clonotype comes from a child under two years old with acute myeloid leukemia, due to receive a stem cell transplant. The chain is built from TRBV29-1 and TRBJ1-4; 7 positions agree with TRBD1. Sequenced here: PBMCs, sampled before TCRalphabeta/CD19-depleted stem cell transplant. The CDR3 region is CSVDYPGQTNEKLFF. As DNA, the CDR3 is TGCAGCGTTGATTACCCGGGACAGACTAATGAAAAACTGTTTTTT.